The source of this TCR beta chain is a study of blood T cell repertoires in COVID-19. Study context: Both acute and convalescent COVID-19 samples were obtained from the United States, Italy and Spain. T cells, B-cell-depleted T cells, or PBMCs provided the cDNA or gDNA that served as material.

From germline, CDR1 is KGHSY and CDR2 FQNENV. This CDR3 comprises 17 residues. V lost 8 bases to trimming and J lost 0 bases; unmatched junction nucleotides: 12. As processed by the authors: Amplified reference gene primers provided the basis for estimating nucleated cell counts. Sequencing was performed with immunoSEQ multiplex PCR; in TCRdb, only in-frame clones are kept and a portion is missing. For V, J and clone size, that table is used; D and trimming come from the DNA. The sample has around 97,000 clones, more than 75% seen once; the top ten hold 12%. V gene TRBV16 combines with J gene TRBJ1-1; TRBD1 matches 10 bases. This TCR was recovered from a human donor in a cohort sampled during active COVID-19. Sample: peripheral blood. CDR3 sequence reads: CASLQGTGVTVNTEAFF. The CDR3 bases are TGTGCCAGCCTCCAGGGGACAGGGGTAACTGTGAACACTGAAGCTTTCTTT.